Sequencing of this TCR beta chain was carried out in a study of blood T cell repertoires in COVID-19. The overall study: Both acute and convalescent COVID-19 samples were obtained from the United States, Italy and Spain.

This clone showed up just once. This table comes from immunoSEQ multiplex PCR, and its TCRdb copy is limited to in-frame clones, with some not included. The repertoire holds roughly 170,000 clones, with approximately 87% as singletons. V lost 2 bases to trimming and J lost 5 bases; unmatched junction nucleotides: 6. Germline assignment: CDR1 KGHSH and CDR2 LQKENI. CDR3 length: 14 amino acids. The clonotype comes from a woman aged 70 to 79 with COVID-19, enrolled during active disease. This chain uses TRBV18 with TRBJ2-7; 7 bases agree with TRBD1. Sequencing was carried out using peripheral blood. The CDR3, as DNA: TGTGCCAGCTCACCAAACACAGGGGTCCACGAGCAGTACTTC. Translated, it gives CASSPNTGVHEQYF.